This T cell receptor beta chain is from a study of blood T cells in healthy people across ages. This clonotype was seen a few times. Per-sample yields of isolated PBMCs were at least 6 million. Through a sample-barcoded 5' primer and a J-beta primer mix, a second PCR was run for about 6 to 11 cycles. TCRdb independently ran MiXCR on the 5' RACE reads; one entry per CDR3 protein. The repertoire has roughly 2 million distinct CDR3 sequences, around 48% of them found once; the top ten carry 2.1%. Germline-derived CDR1 and CDR2 are SGHRS and YFSETQ. V lost 4 bases and J lost 5, with 16 bases in between. The CDR3 extends over 15 amino acids.

The material sequenced was blood. This chain uses TRBV5-1 with TRBJ2-1; D could derive from TRBD1 or TRBD2 (5 bases each). The clonotype originates from a woman between 40 and 55 years old in good health. CDR3 nucleotide sequence: TGCGCCAGCAGCCCAAACCCCGGGACCAACAATGAGCAGTTCTTC. This encodes CASSPNPGTNNEQFF.